This T cell receptor (beta chain) was recovered during a study of blood T cell repertoires in COVID-19. Study as a whole: The United States, Italy and Spain provided the acute and convalescent COVID-19 samples. PBMCs, B-cell-depleted T cells, or T cells provided the cDNA or gDNA that made up the material.

Germline CDR1 and CDR2: MGHRA and YSYEKL. The CDR3 length is 15 residues. After removal of 4 bases from V and 9 bases from J, the junction contained 9 bases not matched to a gene. Using immunoSEQ multiplex PCR, the repertoire was profiled, and TCRdb retains in-frame clones only, with some absent. The sample yields some 69,000 clones, around 79% seen once. Sequencing was carried out using peripheral blood. This TCR was sampled from a man between 60 and 75 years old with acute or convalescent COVID-19. This chain uses TRBV4-1 with TRBJ2-1; 10 bases are a match to TRBD1. CDR3: CASSPSGTGVGEQFF. In DNA form, the CDR3 reads TGCGCCAGCAGCCCCTCCGGGACAGGGGTTGGTGAGCAGTTCTTC.